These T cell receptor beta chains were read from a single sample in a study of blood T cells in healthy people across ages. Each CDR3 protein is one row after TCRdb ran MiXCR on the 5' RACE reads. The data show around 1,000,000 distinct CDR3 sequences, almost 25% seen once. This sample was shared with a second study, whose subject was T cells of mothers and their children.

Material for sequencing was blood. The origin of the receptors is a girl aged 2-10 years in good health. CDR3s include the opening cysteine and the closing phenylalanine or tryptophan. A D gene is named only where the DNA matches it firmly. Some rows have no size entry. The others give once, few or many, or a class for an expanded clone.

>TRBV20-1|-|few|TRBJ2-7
TGCAGTGCTAGACCCCCGTCCTACTACGAGCAGTACTTC
CSARPPSYYEQYF
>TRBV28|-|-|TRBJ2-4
TGTGCCAGCAGCCCGGGCCGGGAAAACATTCAGTACTTC
CASSPGRENIQYF
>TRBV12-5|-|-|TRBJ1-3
TGTGCTAGTGGTTTTACCTCCCCCGGGGATGCAGGAAACACCATATATTTT
CASGFTSPGDAGNTIYF
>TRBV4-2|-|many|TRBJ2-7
TGTGCCAGCAGCCAAGATTGGGGCCCTACCTACGAGCAGTACTTC
CASSQDWGPTYEQYF
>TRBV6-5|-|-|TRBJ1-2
TGTGCCAGCAGTTTGGGGGGTTCAGGAACTTATGGCTACACCTTC
CASSLGGSGTYGYTF
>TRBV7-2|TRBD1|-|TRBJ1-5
TGTGCCAGCAGCCTCTGGACAGGGGGTAATCAGCCCCAGCATTTT
CASSLWTGGNQPQHF
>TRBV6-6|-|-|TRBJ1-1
TGTGCCAGCAGTTCTAGAGGGGGGGGGACTGAAGCTTTCTTT
CASSSRGGGTEAFF
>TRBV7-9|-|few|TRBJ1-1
TGTGCCAGCAGCCTCCTCGGGGGCGCAAACACTGAAGCTTTCTTT
CASSLLGGANTEAFF
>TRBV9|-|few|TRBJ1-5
TGTGCCAGCAGCGTAGGTGACAGGAATCAGCCCCAGCATTTT
CASSVGDRNQPQHF
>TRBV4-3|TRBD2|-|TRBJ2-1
TGCGCCAGCAGCCAAGTTCCACCCTACGGCGCGGGGGATCACAATGAGCAGTTCTTC
CASSQVPPYGAGDHNEQFF
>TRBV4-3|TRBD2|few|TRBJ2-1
TGCGCCAGCAGCCAAGATCAAACGACTAGCGGGGGCAATGAGCAGTTCTTC
CASSQDQTTSGGNEQFF
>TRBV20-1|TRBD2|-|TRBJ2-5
TGCAGTGCTAGATCCGGGGGGGAGAACCAAGAGACCCAGTACTTC
CSARSGGENQETQYF
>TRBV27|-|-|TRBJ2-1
TGTACCAGCAGTCCGCTAGCATTGGGGAGCTCCTACAATGAGCAGTTCTTC
CTSSPLALGSSYNEQFF
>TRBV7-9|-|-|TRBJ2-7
TGTGCCAGCAGTTTAATTTACAGCGAGCAGTACTTC
CASSLIYSEQYF
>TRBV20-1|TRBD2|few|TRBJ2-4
TGCAGTGCTAGTGGAGCTAGCGGGGACAAAAACATTCAGTACTTC
CSASGASGDKNIQYF
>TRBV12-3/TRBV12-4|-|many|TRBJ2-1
TGTGCCTCGGGGGACAATGAGCAGTTCTTC
CASGDNEQFF
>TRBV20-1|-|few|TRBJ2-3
TGCAGTGCCGACCTCACTAGCACAGATACGCAGTATTTT
CSADLTSTDTQYF
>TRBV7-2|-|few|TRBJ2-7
TGTGCCAGCAGCTTAGCGGGCTCGGGGTTCTACGAGCAGTACTTC
CASSLAGSGFYEQYF
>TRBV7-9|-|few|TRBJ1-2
TGTGCCAGCAGCTTAGGGTCCCCGGGGGGCTACACCTTC
CASSLGSPGGYTF
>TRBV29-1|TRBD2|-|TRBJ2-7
TGCAGCGTTGCGGGGAGGGCCAACAACGAGCAGTACTTC
CSVAGRANNEQYF
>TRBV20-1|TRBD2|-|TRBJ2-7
TGCAGTGCTTCCAGCGGGGTGGACTACGAGCAGTACTTC
CSASSGVDYEQYF
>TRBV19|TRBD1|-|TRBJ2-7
TGTGCCAGTAGTATAACAGGGGCGGCCACCTACGAGCAGTACTTC
CASSITGAATYEQYF